The sequence of this T cell receptor beta chain was determined in a study of shared clonotypes between healthy human individuals. Trimming removed 6 bases from V and 7 bases from J; junction bases left unmatched: 7. This CDR3 has 13 amino acids. CDR1 SNHLY and CDR2 FYNNEI come from the germline V gene. About this clone itself: Its antigen is currently unknown.

The study's findings and limits: Enrolling few donors narrowed the genetic and exposure-history diversity that was represented.

Repertoires were generated with immunoSEQ multiplex PCR, while TCRdb's copy carries only in-frame clones and drops some. The data contain nearly 500,000 clones, about three quarters of them singletons. Sequencing was done on a sample of PBMCs. The chain uses TRBV2 and TRBJ1-2; TRBD1 matches at 8 bases. The sequence derives from a middle-aged woman in good health. Some clones in this sample may be carry-over from other donors' samples. The CDR3 reads CASSPQGAGGYTF. CDR3 coding DNA: TGTGCCAGCAGCCCGCAGGGGGCGGGTGGCTACACCTTC.